This is a list of T cell receptor beta chains from one sample in a study of cytomegalovirus exposure and HLA in healthy donors. Libraries were prepared by immunoSEQ multiplex PCR; TCRdb keeps only in-frame clonotypes and omits some of them. The sample has about 160,000 clones, 75% to 90% seen once. What was sequenced was PBMCs. All receptors come from a girl aged 2 to 10 in good health and CMV-seropositive. Each CDR3 is given with its conserved first and last residue. Each record gives: V gene, J gene, CDR3 protein.

V gene: TRBV2
J gene: TRBJ1-5
CDR3 protein: CASSESRFGQPQHF

V gene: TRBV30
J gene: TRBJ2-1
CDR3 protein: CAWREAGPYNEQFF

V gene: TRBV28
J gene: TRBJ2-1
CDR3 protein: CASSSRRIRPYNEQFF

V gene: TRBV30
J gene: TRBJ2-1
CDR3 protein: CAWSGTPLAGSEQFF

V gene: TRBV4-1
J gene: TRBJ1-1
CDR3 protein: CASSQVAGDTEAFF

V gene: TRBV27
J gene: TRBJ1-2
CDR3 protein: CASSLVGQSSGYTF

V gene: TRBV28
J gene: TRBJ2-1
CDR3 protein: CASSFVGTTPREQFF

V gene: TRBV29-1
J gene: TRBJ2-7
CDR3 protein: CSVEGRGRGIYERYF

V gene: TRBV28
J gene: TRBJ1-1
CDR3 protein: CASTTGGTEAFF

V gene: TRBV19
J gene: TRBJ2-5
CDR3 protein: CASSTTFKGRVVETQYF

V gene: TRBV7-9
J gene: TRBJ2-1
CDR3 protein: CASSSLFGGRATVENEQFF

V gene: TRBV27
J gene: TRBJ2-1
CDR3 protein: CASSFSAGGHNEQFF

V gene: TRBV19
J gene: TRBJ1-5
CDR3 protein: CASSIVRDTTQPQHF

V gene: TRBV4-1
J gene: TRBJ2-3
CDR3 protein: CASSQGGAGRKDTQYF

V gene: TRBV7-7
J gene: TRBJ2-2
CDR3 protein: CASSLVVRDNYQQNTGELFF